Presented here are 22 T cell receptor beta chains from one specimen sequenced in a study of sequential checkpoint blockade in melanoma. Profiling relied on immunoSEQ multiplex PCR, and the TCRdb table lists in-frame clones only, not all of them. Here the sample spans around 2,300 clones, 20% to 30% being singletons. Treatment noted: randomized to nivolumab then ipilimumab (arm A) or the reverse (arm B). The starting material was tumor tissue (inferred from file names), obtained from a patient given nivolumab and ipilimumab in sequence. Receptors originate from a human donor with melanoma.

The chain couples TRBV27 to TRBJ1-2; TRBD1 matches 7 bases. Losses at the gene ends were 2 bases for V and 4 bases for J; bases not matched to a gene: 4. The CDR3 has 14 residues. Germline CDR1 reads MNHEY; CDR2 reads SMNVEV (reference sequence). Here the CDR3 reads CASSLGGQTYGYTF. Written as DNA, the CDR3 is TGTGCCAGCAGTTTAGGGGGACAGACCTATGGCTACACCTTC.

This clone was picked up a small number of times. CDR3 bases: TGTGCCAGCAGCGTATCAGGGTACTCTAATGAGCAGTTCTTC. It codes for CASSVSGYSNEQFF. The chain uses TRBV2 and TRBJ2-1; D is perhaps TRBD1 (5 bases). The V and J ends lost 6 bases and 7 bases respectively, with 16 bases between them. The CDR3 length is 14 residues. CDR1 is SNHLY and CDR2 is FYNNEI in the germline V gene.

Only a few counts were recorded for this clone. The rearrangement joins TRBV9 to TRBJ2-1; 9 bases map to TRBD1. With 4 bases clipped from V and 7 bases from J, the junction kept 6 bases outside the gene matches. This CDR3 is built from 14 residues. Per germline, CDR1 SGDLS and CDR2 YYNGEE. The CDR3 coding sequence is TGTGCCAGCAGCCGAGAGGGACAGGGTAATGAGCAGTTCTTC. Its translation is CASSREGQGNEQFF.

This clone showed up just a few times. The V and J genes are TRBV11-3 and TRBJ2-5, with 8 bases matching TRBD1. Germline CDR1 SGHNT, CDR2 YENEEA. J lost 2 bases, V lost 5 bases, and 7 bases had no gene match. This CDR3 is 15 amino acids long. CDR3 amino acids: CASSLGTGRQETQYF. The CDR3 DNA reads as TGTGCCAGCAGCCTAGGGACAGGTAGACAAGAGACCCAGTACTTC.

This chain uses TRBV19 with TRBJ2-7, with TRBD2 matching 9 bases. Germline CDR1 LNHDA, CDR2 SQIVND (reference sequence). V lost 2 bases, J lost 4 bases, and 3 bases stayed unmatched. This CDR3 is built from 14 residues. The CDR3 region has the DNA TGTGCCAGTAGTATATCTAGCGGGGATTACGAGCAGTACTTC. Residues: CASSISSGDYEQYF.

The table lists this clone with a count of one. The rearrangement joins TRBV5-1 to TRBJ2-1; the D gene is possibly TRBD1 (6 bases). V lost 0 bases and J 0 bases, leaving 10 bases between the germline ends. Germline V gene data show CDR1 as SGHRS and CDR2 as YFSETQ. This CDR3 is 16 amino acids long. The CDR3 loop reads CASSLGTATSYNEQFF. The CDR3 DNA reads TGCGCCAGCAGCTTGGGGACAGCCACCTCCTACAATGAGCAGTTCTTC.

The rearrangement uses TRBV19 and TRBJ2-3; possibly TRBD2 for D (6 bases). This CDR3 region has 13 residues. The germline V gene encodes CDR1 LNHDA and CDR2 SQIVND (reference sequence). The germline V and J ends were trimmed by 10 bases and 2 bases, with 13 bases remaining between them. The CDR3 nucleotides read TGTGCCACCCTGGGACTTCTCACAGATACGCAGTATTTT. It specifies CATLGLLTDTQYF.

V usage is TRBV29-1 and J usage is TRBJ2-7; 8 nucleotides match TRBD2. Trimming removed 4 bases from V and 3 bases from J; junction bases left unmatched: 11. Germline V lookup: CDR1 SQVTM, CDR2 ANQGSEA. CDR3 length: 15 amino acids. The CDR3 loop is CSVVLGASGRYEQYF. As DNA, the CDR3 is TGCAGCGTTGTATTGGGGGCTAGCGGGCGCTACGAGCAGTACTTC.

This chain links TRBV5-1 with TRBJ2-2; 7 nucleotides agree with TRBD1. Germline CDR1 is SGHRS and CDR2 is YFSETQ. The CDR3 length is 14 residues. V lost 3 bases to trimming and J lost 3 bases; unmatched junction nucleotides: 2. CDR3 residues: CASSSGQYTGELFF. The CDR3 bases are TGCGCCAGCAGCTCGGGACAGTACACCGGGGAGCTGTTTTTT.

The J gene is TRBJ1-1, the V gene TRBV6-8; D remains unclear. The V end lost 5 bases, the J end lost 3 bases, and 10 bases lay between the germline ends. Germline V gene lookup returns CDR1 MNHGY and CDR2 SAAAGT. This CDR3 comprises 13 residues. The CDR3 reads CASSLRSDTEAFF. For the CDR3, the DNA is TGTGCCAGCAGTCTTCGGTCGGACACTGAAGCTTTCTTT.

V and J are TRBV14 and TRBJ1-2; D is perhaps TRBD1 (6 bases). CDR1 is SGHDN, CDR2 FVKESK, per germline. V gave up 1 base and J gave up 7 bases, with 13 bases separating them. This CDR3 spans 14 amino acids. Written as DNA, the CDR3 is TGTGCCAGCAGCCAAGCACAGGGAGGAAGTGGCTACACCTTC. It yields the protein CASSQAQGGSGYTF.

The chain combines TRBV30 with TRBJ2-6; no clear D gene. Per the germline V gene, CDR1 is GTSNPN and CDR2 is SVGIG (reference sequence). Trimming stripped 3 bases from V and 0 bases from J, with 6 bases between. The length of the CDR3 is 14 residues. CDR3 nucleotides: TGTGCCTGGAGGATAATCTCTGGGGCCAACGTCCTGACTTTC. Translating it yields CAWRIISGANVLTF.

This clone is deemed medium-sized. The rearrangement uses TRBV11-3 and TRBJ2-2; no clear D. V was pared by 3 bases and J by 2 bases, with 7 bases between. The CDR3 length is 14 residues. Germline CDR1 reads SGHNT; CDR2 reads YENEEA. The CDR3 sequence: CASSLLGNTGELFF. The CDR3 nucleotides read TGTGCCAGCAGCTTGTTGGGAAACACCGGGGAGCTGTTTTTT.

The table lists this clone with a count of one. The chain uses TRBV25-1 and TRBJ2-7, with 11 bases that match TRBD1. This CDR3 is 14 amino acids long. Germline trimming cut 9 bases from V and 3 bases from J; bases unmatched to any gene: 7. The germline gives CDR1 MGHDK, CDR2 SYGVNS. CDR3 loop: CASQKGQGVYEQYF. The CDR3 region has the DNA TGTGCCAGTCAGAAGGGACAGGGGGTCTACGAGCAGTACTTC.

This clone is labeled large. V usage is TRBV4-1 and J usage is TRBJ1-6; D call uncertain. Germline V gene lookup returns CDR1 MGHRA and CDR2 YSYEKL. V lost 0 bases, J lost 11 bases, and 8 bases lay in between. The CDR3 extends over 13 amino acids. CDR3 coding DNA: TGCGCCAGCAGCCAAGAGGAGCTAACACCCCTCCACTTT. This codes for CASSQEELTPLHF.

This clone appeared a few times. This chain joins TRBV1 and TRBJ1-5; TRBD1, the table's D call, lacks a check against the DNA. TRBV1 counts as a pseudogene. The CDR3 loop spans 15 amino acids. In DNA, the CDR3 is TGCGCCAGCAGCCAAGGGACATCGGGCAATCAGCCCCAGCATTTT. This gives the protein CASSQGTSGNQPQHF.

The rearrangement joins TRBV11-3 to TRBJ2-1; either TRBD1 or TRBD2 may supply D (6 bases each). The CDR3 runs 16 residues. Looked up from germline, CDR1 is SGHNT and CDR2 is YENEEA. V was shortened by 5 bases and J by 6 bases, with 20 bases between the two germline ends. CDR3 DNA sequence: TGTGCCAGCAGCCCCGGGGGCCCGGCAAAGGTCAATGAGCAGTTCTTC. Translation gives CASSPGGPAKVNEQFF. The whole variable domain, remainder taken from reference TRBV11-3 and TRBJ2-1, is EAGVVQSPRYKIIEKKQPVAFWCNPISGHNTLYWYLQNLGQGPELLIRYENEEAVDDSQLPKDRFSAERLKGVDSTLKIQPAELGDSAVYLCASSPGGPAKVNEQFFGPGTRLTVL.

The chain employs TRBV6-7 and TRBJ2-4; TRBD1 agrees at 7 bases. TRBV6-7 counts as an open reading frame of uncertain function. The V gene end was trimmed by 6 bases and the J gene end by 4 bases; junction bases not matched to a gene: 6. The CDR3 is 14 amino acids. The CDR3 is CASSPMTGKNIQYF. CDR3 DNA sequence: TGTGCCAGCAGCCCAATGACAGGGAAAAACATTCAGTACTTC.

Judged by abundance, this clone is medium-sized. The chain couples TRBV9 to TRBJ2-5, with D uncertain. This CDR3 has 14 residues. Per germline, CDR1 SGDLS and CDR2 YYNGEE. Trimming removed 4 bases at V and 2 bases at J, with 12 bases between. For the CDR3, the DNA is TGTGCCAGCAGCCCCTCAGTTGGGCAAGAGACCCAGTACTTC. Translating gives CASSPSVGQETQYF.

This clone has more than one count but fewer than ten. This chain joins TRBV2 and TRBJ2-7; 8 bases line up with TRBD1. CDR1 is SNHLY, CDR2 FYNNEI, per germline. The CDR3 spans 14 residues. V trimming: 2 bases; J trimming: 5 bases; junction bases outside the gene matches: 5. CDR3 in DNA: TGTGCCAGCAGTGAATCGGCAGGGGGCAACGAGCAGTACTTC. Translation gives CASSESAGGNEQYF.

The chain couples TRBV30 to TRBJ1-5; the D gene is possibly TRBD1 (6 bases). The V and J ends lost 2 bases and 4 bases respectively, with 12 bases between them. This CDR3 has 14 residues. Germline CDR1 GTSNPN, CDR2 SVGIG (reference sequence). CDR3 in amino acids: CAWSIHGTNQPQHF. CDR3 in DNA: TGTGCCTGGAGTATCCACGGGACAAATCAGCCCCAGCATTTT.

The V and J genes are TRBV11-3 and TRBJ2-3; D is ambiguous. Trimming took 2 bases from V and 0 from J, leaving 9 bases between them. The CDR3 spans 15 residues. Germline V gives CDR1 SGHNT, CDR2 YENEEA. The DNA for the CDR3 is TGTGCCAGCAGCTTACACTCTACTAGCACAGATACGCAGTATTTT. Protein: CASSLHSTSTDTQYF.